Listed below are T cell receptor beta chains from one sample, sequenced in a study of T cell repertoires in cytomegalovirus infection. MiXCR, applied by TCRdb to the reads, yields one record per CDR3 protein. The repertoire has about 230,000 distinct CDR3 sequences, 6% to 8% of them found once; the top ten carry roughly 6.5%. The material sequenced was PBMCs. These TCRs come from a human donor in good health (CMV status not recorded). Some clones in this sample may be carry-over from other donors' samples. Each CDR3 is given with its conserved first and last residue. Each record gives: J gene, V gene, CDR3 protein.

>TRBJ1-2|TRBV18
CASSPQTGGTYDGYTF
>TRBJ2-1|TRBV19
CASSRYSGGPSYNEQFF
>TRBJ2-5|TRBV7-2
CASSLGAPGTQETQYF
>TRBJ2-7|TRBV11-2
CASSLLGSTYEQYF
>TRBJ1-5|TRBV28
CASSSTGEGNQPQHF
>TRBJ2-7|TRBV20-1
CSASSGGSAYEQYF
>TRBJ1-5|TRBV25-1
CASSRSRNSNQPQHF
>TRBJ2-7|TRBV14
CASSRTGHFSYEQYF
>TRBJ1-2|TRBV12-3/TRBV12-4
CASSTGGRGYTF
>TRBJ2-3|TRBV5-6
CASSPLAKGLDTQYF
>TRBJ1-5|TRBV29-1
CSVGGGNNQPQHF
>TRBJ2-2|TRBV11-2
CASTRERTGDTGELFF
>TRBJ1-1|TRBV7-2
CASSLEKTQGRFTEAFF
>TRBJ1-2|TRBV7-8
CASSLARVGQGDGYTF
>TRBJ1-1|TRBV20-1
CSAGYAFF
>TRBJ2-7|TRBV29-1
CSVLRQGAYEQYF
>TRBJ1-5|TRBV7-2
CASSRTVDSNQPQHF
>TRBJ1-4|TRBV5-1
CASSLEGQGNEKLFF
>TRBJ2-7|TRBV7-9
CASTDGYRTSWEQYF
>TRBJ1-2|TRBV5-1
CASSSTTAADGYTF
>TRBJ1-3|TRBV20-1
CSASDGYSGNTIYF
>TRBJ2-5|TRBV20-1
CSARGVSETQYF
>TRBJ1-5|TRBV7-8
CASSYGTGLSNQPQHF
>TRBJ2-3|TRBV20-1
CSALGGGPDTQYF
>TRBJ2-4|TRBV5-1
CASSLEPGTLAKNIQYF
>TRBJ2-5|TRBV7-2
CASSLEGSGSGAQYF
>TRBJ2-7|TRBV12-3/TRBV12-4
CASSPGAGDEQYF
>TRBJ1-5|TRBV7-2
CASSLGRVSNQPQHF
>TRBJ2-6|TRBV20-1
CSASATGTISSGANVLTF
>TRBJ1-1|TRBV20-1
CSARKGTGAVSTEAFF
>TRBJ1-1|TRBV19
CASSSYRGANTEAFF
>TRBJ2-5|TRBV7-2
CASSPSFTETQYF
>TRBJ2-5|TRBV29-1
CSVEPTMGEQGVETQYF
>TRBJ1-1|TRBV6-2/TRBV6-3
CASSFLQMNTEAFF
>TRBJ2-5|TRBV6-5
CASSPRTVAQETQYF
>TRBJ1-3|TRBV6-5
CASSYQGIGNTIYF
>TRBJ2-1|TRBV7-2
CASSPQRGGGNEQFF
>TRBJ2-7|TRBV7-2
CASSPAVWGYEQYF
>TRBJ1-2|TRBV13
CASSSKDRGITSNYGYTF
>TRBJ2-5|TRBV7-2
CASSLDRVLETQYF
>TRBJ2-3|TRBV7-9
CASSIQMDTQYF
>TRBJ1-5|TRBV2
CASSRDDQPQHF
>TRBJ2-7|TRBV29-1
CSVKNRGSPQRYF
>TRBJ2-1|TRBV20-1
CSARGPSGGSYNEQFF
>TRBJ2-4|TRBV7-2
CASSTGLAKNIQYF
>TRBJ2-3|TRBV11-2
CASSLVVGGDTQYF
>TRBJ2-5|TRBV5-6
CASSWPGQGSETQYF
>TRBJ1-2|TRBV29-1
CSVEDRLRGRLYGYTF
>TRBJ1-2|TRBV27
CASRPRTANYGYTF
>TRBJ2-7|TRBV7-9
CASRERDSPRNEQYF
>TRBJ1-6|TRBV20-1
CSANRGRESPLHF
>TRBJ1-4|TRBV3-1
CASSPTDFATNEKLFF
>TRBJ1-4|TRBV20-1
CSARGGQSYEKLFF
>TRBJ1-5|TRBV18
CASSPSVPDRDQPQHF
>TRBJ2-6|TRBV20-1
CSARAGTDSGANVLTF
>TRBJ1-5|TRBV6-6
CASTTGLGQPQHF
>TRBJ2-1|TRBV4-3
CASSSATNEQFF